This T cell receptor (beta chain) was obtained from a study of blood T cell repertoires in COVID-19. The germline gives CDR1 MNHEY, CDR2 SMNVEV (reference sequence). The CDR3 contains 13 residues. The V end was cut by 5 bases, the J end by 4 bases, with 8 bases between. Per the authors' pipeline: Reference gene primer amplification yielded estimated nucleated cell counts. Assay: immunoSEQ multiplex PCR; the TCRdb copy retains only in-frame clones and omits some. The DNA gave D and trimming, while V, J and clone size come from that table. The table includes 200,000 or so clones, about 80% detected once.

Sequenced input: peripheral blood. This TCR came from a man under 40 with active or convalescent COVID-19. The chain combines TRBV27 with TRBJ2-2; the D gene is possibly TRBD1 (6 bases). In DNA form, the CDR3 reads TGTGCCAGCAGTCCAGGGGTCACCGGGGAGCTGTTTTTT. Translation gives CASSPGVTGELFF.